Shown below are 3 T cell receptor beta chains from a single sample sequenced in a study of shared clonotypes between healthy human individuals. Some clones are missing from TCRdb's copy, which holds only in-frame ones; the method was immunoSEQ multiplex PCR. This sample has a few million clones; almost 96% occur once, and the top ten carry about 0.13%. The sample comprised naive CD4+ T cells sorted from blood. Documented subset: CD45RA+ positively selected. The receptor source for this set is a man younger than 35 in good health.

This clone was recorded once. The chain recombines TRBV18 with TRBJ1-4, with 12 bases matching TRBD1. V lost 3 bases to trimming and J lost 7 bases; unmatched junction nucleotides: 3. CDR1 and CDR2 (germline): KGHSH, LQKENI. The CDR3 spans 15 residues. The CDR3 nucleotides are TGTGCCAGCTCACCCGGGACAGGGGGCACTGAAAAACTGTTTTTT. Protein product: CASSPGTGGTEKLFF.

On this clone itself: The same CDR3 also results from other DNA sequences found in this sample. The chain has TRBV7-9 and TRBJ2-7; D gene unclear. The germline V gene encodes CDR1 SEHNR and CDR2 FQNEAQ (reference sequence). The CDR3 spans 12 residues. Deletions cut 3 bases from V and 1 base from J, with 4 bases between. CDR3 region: CASSLRSYEQYF. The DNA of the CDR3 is TGTGCCAGCAGCTTGAGGTCCTACGAGCAGTACTTC.

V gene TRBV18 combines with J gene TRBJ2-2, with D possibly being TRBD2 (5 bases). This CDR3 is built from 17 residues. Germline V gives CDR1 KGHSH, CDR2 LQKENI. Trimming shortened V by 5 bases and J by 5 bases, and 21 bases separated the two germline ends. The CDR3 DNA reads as TGTGCCAGCTCAGTAGTTGTAACAGCGGTGGCGACCGGGGAGCTGTTTTTT. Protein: CASSVVVTAVATGELFF.